These 20 T cell receptor beta chains originate from one sample sequenced in a study of PD-1 blockade in classical Hodgkin lymphoma. Only in-frame clones appear in the TCRdb table, and some are missing; sequencing was by immunoSEQ multiplex PCR. The sample has about 44,000 clones, around two thirds seen once. Noted time point: cycle 4 day 1 (C4D1), after 5 to 7 weeks of nivolumab. Each patient's relapse followed autologous stem cell transplantation, and brentuximab vedotin exposure varied. The source material was peripheral blood mononuclear cells (PBMCs), sampled before the fourth cycle of nivolumab. All receptors come from a human donor with classical Hodgkin lymphoma.

The rearrangement joins TRBV7-2 to TRBJ1-5, with D perhaps TRBD1 (6 bases). The CDR3 is made up of 15 amino acids. V lost 3 bases, J lost 0 bases, and 9 bases lay in between. Germline loops: CDR1 SGHTA, CDR2 FQGNSA. The CDR3 DNA reads TGTGCCAGCAGCTTGAGGGGGGATAGCAATCAGCCCCAGCATTTT. Amino acid sequence: CASSLRGDSNQPQHF.

The V call is TRBV6-6, the J call TRBJ2-1; a possible D gene is TRBD1 (6 bases). Germline V CDR1 and CDR2: MNHNY, SVGAGI (reference sequence). V was shortened by 5 bases and J by 15 bases, with 26 bases between the two germline ends. The CDR3 runs 15 residues. CDR3 residues: CASSASSGEKVLGFF. The CDR3 coding sequence is TGTGCCAGCAGTGCCTCCTCAGGGGAGAAGGTCCTCGGGTTCTTC.

In its sample, this clone is medium-sized. The V gene is TRBV18, the J gene TRBJ1-2; D unclear. V lost 4 bases, J lost 8 bases, and 17 bases lay in between. The CDR3 loop spans 14 amino acids. The V gene's germline CDR1 is KGHSH and CDR2 LQKENI. The CDR3 reads CASSQDSQSGGYTF. In nucleotides, the CDR3 is TGTGCCAGCTCACAGGATAGCCAATCCGGCGGCTACACCTTC. The full variable domain, its missing parts supplied by reference TRBV18 and TRBJ1-2, is NAGVMQNPRHLVRRRGQEARLRCSPMKGHSHVYWYRQLPEEGLKFMVYLQKENIIDESGMPKERFSAEFPKEGPSILRIQQVVRGDSAAYFCASSQDSQSGGYTFGSGTRLTVV.

The V call is TRBV18, the J call TRBJ1-4; no clear D gene. CDR1 KGHSH and CDR2 LQKENI come from the germline V gene. The CDR3 is 15 residues long. Trimming stripped 0 bases from V and 4 bases from J, with 9 bases between. CDR3 nucleotide sequence: TGTGCCAGCTCACCACCGGGAGTGGGTAATGAAAAACTGTTTTTT. Protein product: CASSPPGVGNEKLFF.

This clone was picked up a small number of times. This chain uses TRBV7-3 with TRBJ2-1; 9 nucleotides line up with TRBD1. Germline values: CDR1 SGHTA, CDR2 FQGTGA. The CDR3 length is 16 residues. V lost 4 bases and J lost 4; bases outside the gene matches: 8. Written as DNA, the CDR3 is TGTGCCAGCAGCTCACCCGAGGACAGGGGATACAATGAGCAGTTCTTC. Its protein product is CASSSPEDRGYNEQFF.

The chain has TRBV11-2 and TRBJ2-2, with 11 nucleotides matching TRBD2. Germline V gives CDR1 SGHAT, CDR2 FQNNGV. V shed 5 bases and J 1 base; nucleotides not matched to a gene: 6. CDR3 length equals 17 residues. CDR3 sequence reads: CASSPSTSGRNTGELFF. In DNA, the CDR3 is TGTGCCAGCAGCCCTTCCACTAGCGGGAGGAACACCGGGGAGCTGTTTTTT.

Notes on this clone: Other DNA sequences in this sample translate to the same CDR3. The rearrangement links TRBV18 to TRBJ1-4; D is unclear. The germline V and J ends were trimmed by 2 bases and 4 bases, with 5 bases remaining between them. Germline CDR1 reads KGHSH; CDR2 reads LQKENI. CDR3 length: 13 amino acids. CDR3 DNA sequence: TGTGCCAGCTCACCAGGGGTTAATGAAAAACTGTTTTTT. This gives the protein CASSPGVNEKLFF.

The chain carries TRBV29-1 and TRBJ2-6, with D uncertain. Trimming left V 7 bases short and J 1 base short, with 8 bases between. The CDR3 covers 13 residues. Looked up from germline, CDR1 is SQVTM and CDR2 is ANQGSEA. CDR3 sequence (DNA): TGCAGCGCCCGACAATCTGGGGCCAACGTCCTGACTTTC. It yields the protein CSARQSGANVLTF.

The rearrangement uses TRBV10-3 and TRBJ1-1; no firm D call. The germline V gene has CDR1 ENHRY and CDR2 SYGVKD. V gave up 2 bases and J gave up 4 bases, with 5 bases separating them. This CDR3 region has 12 residues. This CDR3 is CAISESVTEAFF. The CDR3 bases are TGTGCCATCAGTGAGAGTGTCACTGAAGCTTTCTTT.

The gene calls are TRBV19 and TRBJ2-7; the match to TRBD1 covers 8 bases. The CDR3 runs 15 residues. The J segment lost 2 bases and the V segment lost 3 bases, leaving 6 bases of the junction unmatched. Germline V lookup: CDR1 LNHDA, CDR2 SQIVND (reference sequence). The CDR3 DNA reads TGTGCCAGTAGTATCGGACAGGGTAAAACCTACGAGCAGTACTTC. Protein product: CASSIGQGKTYEQYF. The variable domain in full, completed from reference TRBV19 and TRBJ2-7, reads DGGITQSPKYLFRKEGQNVTLSCEQNLNHDAMYWYRQDPGQGLRLIYYSQIVNDFQKGDIAEGYSVSREKKESFPLTVTSAQKNPTAFYLCASSIGQGKTYEQYFGPGTRLTVT.

This clone was observed at least ten times. The chain uses TRBV15 and TRBJ1-4; 9 bases map to TRBD1. Germline trimming cut 3 bases from V and 2 bases from J; bases unmatched to any gene: 10. This CDR3 has 18 residues. Germline V CDR1 and CDR2: LNHNV, YYDKDF (reference sequence). The CDR3 loop is CATSSRGQGGPTNEKLFF. For the CDR3, the DNA is TGTGCCACCAGCAGTAGGGGACAGGGAGGCCCGACTAATGAAAAACTGTTTTTT.

V is TRBV7-2 and J is TRBJ2-1, with unresolved D. The CDR3 loop spans 12 amino acids. Between the trimmed V and J ends, which lost 5 bases and 9 bases, there was a span of 11 bases. Germline assignment: CDR1 SGHTA and CDR2 FQGNSA. CDR3 bases: TGTGCCAGCAGCCCGCCTAGTAGTGAGCAGTTCTTC. This codes for CASSPPSSEQFF.

This clone was recorded once. The rearrangement joins TRBV5-1 to TRBJ2-3, with TRBD1 identical over 8 bases. Germline V gene data show CDR1 as SGHRS and CDR2 as YFSETQ. The CDR3 sequence is 19 residues long. Trimming at V came to 4 bases and at J to 2 bases, leaving 18 bases not matched to a gene. Written as DNA, the CDR3 is TGCGCCAGCAGCGTGTCCCGACAGGGGCCAGCGCTTTACACAGATACGCAGTATTTT. This translates into CASSVSRQGPALYTDTQYF.

The rearrangement joins TRBV6-5 to TRBJ1-3; possible D gene TRBD1, 5 bases. The V gene's germline CDR1 is MNHEY and CDR2 SVGAGI. Trimming took off 5 bases at V and 0 bases at J, with 11 bases between the two ends. This CDR3 comprises 15 residues. In nucleotides, the CDR3 is TGTGCCAGCAGTCCCGGGACGGGCTCTGGAAACACCATATATTTT. As protein: CASSPGTGSGNTIYF.

The V and J genes are TRBV19 and TRBJ2-7; 14 nucleotides match TRBD2. CDR3 length: 15 amino acids. The J segment lost 2 bases and the V segment lost 3 bases, leaving 0 bases of the junction unmatched. Germline V lookup: CDR1 LNHDA, CDR2 SQIVND (reference sequence). CDR3 protein: CASSMTSGGAYEQYF. CDR3 DNA sequence: TGTGCCAGTAGTATGACTAGCGGGGGGGCCTACGAGCAGTACTTC.

This clone was detected once. The rearrangement uses TRBV4-3 and TRBJ2-3; the D call may be TRBD1 or TRBD2 (5 bases each). CDR1 is LGHNA, CDR2 YSLEER, per germline. The CDR3 totals 14 residues. Trimming removed 3 bases at V and 1 base at J, with 8 bases between. The CDR3 loop reads CASSQGDGTDTQYF. The CDR3 nucleotides read TGCGCCAGCAGCCAGGGGGATGGCACAGATACGCAGTATTTT.

J is TRBJ1-4 and V is TRBV4-1; 8 nucleotides match TRBD1. The CDR3 spans 15 residues. J was trimmed by 4 bases and V by 4 bases; bases with no gene match: 5. CDR1 MGHRA and CDR2 YSYEKL come from the germline V gene. The CDR3 DNA sequence: TGCGCCAGCAGCCTTACAGGGGGTAATAATGAAAAACTGTTTTTT. Protein sequence: CASSLTGGNNEKLFF.

The chain joins TRBV9 to TRBJ2-7, with D uncertain. Germline V gene sequence: CDR1 SGDLS, CDR2 YYNGEE. V was clipped by 0 bases and J by 4 bases, with 11 bases between them. CDR3 length equals 14 residues. The CDR3 region has the DNA TGTGCCAGCAGCGTAGAGGACGGCCCTTACGAGCAGTACTTC. Its protein is CASSVEDGPYEQYF.

The chain combines TRBV7-8 with TRBJ2-7; 7 nucleotides match TRBD1. V trimming: 0 bases; J trimming: 0 bases; junction bases outside the gene matches: 5. Germline values: CDR1 SGHVS, CDR2 FQNEAQ. This CDR3 is 16 amino acids long. The CDR3 loop reads CASSLAGQTSSYEQYF. DNA for the CDR3: TGTGCCAGCAGCTTAGCGGGACAGACCAGCTCCTACGAGCAGTACTTC.

The genes are TRBV10-3 and TRBJ2-2; 8 bases fit TRBD1. With V trimmed by 0 bases and J by 5 bases, 17 bases remained unmatched. The CDR3 covers 20 residues. Germline V CDR1 and CDR2: ENHRY, SYGVKD. CDR3 DNA: TGTGCCATCAGTGAGTCTGGGGTTGATCCCGGACAGGGCGCGACCGGGGAGCTGTTTTTT. This encodes CAISESGVDPGQGATGELFF.